Detailed here is one T cell receptor (beta chain). This record comes from a study of technical replicates of blood from several donors. The method was immunoSEQ multiplex PCR; TCRdb's version includes in-frame clones alone and lacks a portion of them. The sample includes around 57,000 clones, almost 97% of them seen just once. The TCR sequence derives from a human donor in good health. The material sequenced was T cells isolated from PBMCs.

The CDR3 loop reads CASSMHRGNTEAFF. As DNA, the CDR3 is TGTGCCAGTAGTATGCACAGGGGGAACACTGAAGCTTTCTTT. This chain uses TRBV19 with TRBJ1-1; TRBD1 matches at 7 bases. CDR1 is LNHDA and CDR2 is SQIVND in the germline V gene (reference sequence). Trimming took 3 bases from V and 1 from J; bases not matched to a gene: 2. The CDR3 is made up of 14 amino acids.